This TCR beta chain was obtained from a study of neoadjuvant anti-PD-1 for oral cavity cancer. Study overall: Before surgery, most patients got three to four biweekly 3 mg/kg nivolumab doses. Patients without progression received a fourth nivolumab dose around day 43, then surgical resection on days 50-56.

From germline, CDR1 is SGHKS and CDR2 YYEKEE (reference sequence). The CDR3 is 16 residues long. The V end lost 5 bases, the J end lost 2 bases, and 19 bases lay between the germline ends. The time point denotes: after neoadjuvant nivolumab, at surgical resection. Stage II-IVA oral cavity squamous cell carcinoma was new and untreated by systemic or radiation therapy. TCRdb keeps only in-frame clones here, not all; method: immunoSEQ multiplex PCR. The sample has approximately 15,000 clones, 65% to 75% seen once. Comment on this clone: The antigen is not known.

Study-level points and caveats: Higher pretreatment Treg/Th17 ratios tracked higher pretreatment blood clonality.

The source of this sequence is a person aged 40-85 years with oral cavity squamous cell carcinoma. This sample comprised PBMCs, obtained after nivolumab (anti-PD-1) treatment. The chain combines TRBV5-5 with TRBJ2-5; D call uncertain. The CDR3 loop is CASSLGAAERQETQYF. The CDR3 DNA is TGTGCCAGCAGTCTTGGTGCGGCGGAGCGACAAGAGACCCAGTACTTC.